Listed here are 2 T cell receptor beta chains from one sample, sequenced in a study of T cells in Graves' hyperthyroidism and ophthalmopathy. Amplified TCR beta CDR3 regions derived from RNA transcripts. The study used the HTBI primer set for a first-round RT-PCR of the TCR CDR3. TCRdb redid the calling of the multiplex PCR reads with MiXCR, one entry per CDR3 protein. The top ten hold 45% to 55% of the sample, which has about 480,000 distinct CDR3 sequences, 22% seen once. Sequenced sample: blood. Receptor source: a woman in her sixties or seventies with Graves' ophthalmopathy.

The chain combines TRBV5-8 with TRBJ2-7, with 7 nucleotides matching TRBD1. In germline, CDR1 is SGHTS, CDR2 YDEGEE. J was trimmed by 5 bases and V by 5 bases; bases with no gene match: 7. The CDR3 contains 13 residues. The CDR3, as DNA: TGTGCCAGCAGTAACAGGGGTTTGAACGAGCAGTACTTC. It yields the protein CASSNRGLNEQYF.

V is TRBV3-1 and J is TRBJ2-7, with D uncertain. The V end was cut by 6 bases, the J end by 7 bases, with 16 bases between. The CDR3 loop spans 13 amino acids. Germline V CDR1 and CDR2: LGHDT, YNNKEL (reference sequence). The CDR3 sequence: CASSSRLSPEQYF. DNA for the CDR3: TGTGCCAGCAGTTCTAGGCTGTCCCCGGAGCAGTACTTC.